The 18 T cell receptor beta chains given below trace back to one sample, sequenced in a study of T cell responses to AZD1222 COVID-19 vaccine. Data came from immunoSEQ multiplex PCR; TCRdb stores just in-frame clones and leaves some out. This sample has roughly 200,000 clones; about 92% occur once, and the top ten carry 1% to 1.5%. The sample was peripheral blood, taken on day 0 of AZD1222 vaccination. The source is an adult in good health.

The J gene is TRBJ2-1, the V gene TRBV27, with 7 positions matching TRBD2. Per germline, CDR1 MNHEY and CDR2 SMNVEV (reference sequence). V gave up 6 bases and J gave up 8 bases; unmatched junction bases: 13. The CDR3 consists of 15 residues. CDR3 bases: TGTGCCAGCAGATCCCGGGACTATCCCTCCGATGAGCAGTTCTTC. It translates to CASRSRDYPSDEQFF.

V gene TRBV10-2 combines with J gene TRBJ1-5; the D gene is possibly TRBD1 (6 bases). This CDR3 is 13 amino acids long. Trimming took 8 bases from V and 6 from J, leaving 14 bases between them. The germline V gene has CDR1 WSHSY and CDR2 SAAADI. This chain's CDR3 is CASSGGGGQPQHF. The CDR3 DNA reads as TGCGCCAGCTCCGGGGGGGGCGGTCAGCCCCAGCATTTT.

The genes are TRBV29-1 and TRBJ1-6; 7 bases align to TRBD1. CDR3 size: 14 residues. J lost 5 bases, V lost 4 bases, and 5 bases had no gene match. Per the germline V gene, CDR1 is SQVTM and CDR2 is ANQGSEA. The CDR3: CSVAVDRNNSPLHF. The CDR3 DNA reads as TGCAGCGTTGCCGTGGACAGGAATAATTCACCCCTCCACTTT.

The table lists this clone with a count of one. V and J are TRBV25-1 and TRBJ2-7; the D gene is possibly TRBD1 (5 bases). Between the trimmed V and J ends, which lost 1 base and 2 bases, there was a span of 9 bases. Germline V gene lookup returns CDR1 MGHDK and CDR2 SYGVNS. The CDR3 loop spans 14 amino acids. DNA of the CDR3: TGTGCCAGCAGTGAATTTGAGACAGCCTACGAGCAGTACTTC. It yields the protein CASSEFETAYEQYF.

V is TRBV3-1 (or the pseudogene TRBV3-2) and J is TRBJ1-2, with 8 bases lining up with TRBD1. Germline V gene sequence: CDR1 LGHDT, CDR2 YNNKEL (reference sequence). Losses at the gene ends were 1 base for V and 8 bases for J; bases not matched to a gene: 6. There are 14 residues in the CDR3. The CDR3 sequence: CASSQGQGTRGYTF. For the CDR3, the DNA is TGTGCCAGCAGCCAAGGACAGGGGACGAGGGGCTACACCTTC.

The rearrangement links TRBV5-6 to TRBJ2-7; TRBD1 is a possible D gene (6 bases). This CDR3 comprises 16 residues. In germline, CDR1 is SGHDT, CDR2 YYEEEE. V lost 3 bases and J lost 9, with 25 bases in between. For the CDR3, the DNA is TGTGCCAGCAGCTCACTGGGGGCTACGAGCCCAACATCGCAGTACTTC. Translated: CASSSLGATSPTSQYF.

The chain employs TRBV29-1 and TRBJ1-2; no definite D call. Trimming removed 3 bases at V and 2 bases at J, with 13 bases between. CDR3 size: 14 residues. The germline V gene encodes CDR1 SQVTM and CDR2 ANQGSEA. The CDR3 loop is CSVDWSQENYGYTF. The CDR3 region has the DNA TGCAGCGTTGATTGGTCTCAGGAAAACTATGGCTACACCTTC.

The rearrangement links TRBV4-3 to TRBJ2-1; maybe TRBD2 (6 bases). The CDR3 covers 16 residues. The germline gives CDR1 LGHNA, CDR2 YSLEER. V lost 4 bases to trimming and J lost 7 bases, with 20 bases between them. The CDR3, as DNA: TGCGCCAGCAGCCCCCTGGCGGGGTCGGATGGAAATGAGCAGTTCTTC. Translation gives CASSPLAGSDGNEQFF.

The V gene is TRBV12-3 or TRBV12-4, the J gene TRBJ2-1; no clear D. CDR3 length: 11 residues. V lost 8 bases, J lost 13 bases, and 15 bases lay in between. CDR3 sequence reads: CASVWGTEQFF. The CDR3 DNA is TGTGCCAGCGTATGGGGTACCGAACAGTTCTTC.

The chain couples TRBV3-1 (or the pseudogene TRBV3-2) to TRBJ1-2, with a tentative D call TRBD1 (6 bases). The CDR3 runs 13 residues. With 6 bases removed from V and 2 bases from J, the gap between germline ends came to 10 bases. Per germline, CDR1 LGHDT and CDR2 YNNKEL (reference sequence). This CDR3 reads CASRGDKNYGYTF. Here the CDR3 DNA reads TGTGCCAGCAGGGGGGACAAAAACTATGGCTACACCTTC.

J is TRBJ2-2 and V is TRBV9; no reliable D call. The V gene's germline CDR1 is SGDLS and CDR2 YYNGEE. V lost 5 bases, J lost 5 bases, and 4 bases lay in between. The CDR3 contains 11 residues. The DNA of the CDR3 is TGTGCCAGCAGAAGTACCGGGGAGCTGTTTTTT. Encoded protein: CASRSTGELFF.

The chain couples TRBV2 to TRBJ1-1; 7 nucleotides align to TRBD1. The V and J ends lost 8 bases and 0 bases, in that order; junction bases with no gene match: 12. CDR3 length: 16 residues. CDR1 is SNHLY, CDR2 FYNNEI, per germline. This CDR3 is CASYGPQGPVNTEAFF. In DNA form, the CDR3 reads TGTGCCAGCTATGGCCCACAGGGGCCGGTGAACACTGAAGCTTTCTTT.

In this sample, this clone turned up a few times. The chain links TRBV19 to TRBJ2-5, with TRBD2 identical over 10 bases. CDR3 length: 14 amino acids. In germline, CDR1 is LNHDA, CDR2 SQIVND (reference sequence). V shed 10 bases, J shed 0 bases, and the junction held 5 bases outside the gene matches. The CDR3 here is CATKAGGYQETQYF. DNA of the CDR3: TGTGCCACCAAAGCGGGGGGGTACCAAGAGACCCAGTACTTC.

The chain couples TRBV12-3 or TRBV12-4 to TRBJ2-2; no reliable D call. The CDR3 contains 12 residues. With 6 bases removed from V and 6 bases from J, the gap between germline ends came to 8 bases. CDR3: CASSPVSGELFF. The CDR3 DNA reads TGTGCCAGCAGCCCAGTGTCCGGGGAGCTGTTTTTT.

V is TRBV24-1 and J is TRBJ2-1, with a tentative D call TRBD2 (5 bases). V dropped 4 bases and J dropped 8 bases, with 23 bases sitting between them. CDR3 length: 17 residues. Germline V gives CDR1 KGHDR, CDR2 SFDVKD. The CDR3 protein is CATSDGRGIHSADEQFF. The CDR3, as DNA: TGTGCCACCAGTGACGGCCGGGGTATTCACTCCGCGGATGAGCAGTTCTTC.

The chain combines TRBV11-2 with TRBJ1-6; D is uncertain. Trimming removed 5 bases from V and 9 bases from J, with 14 bases in between. The CDR3 sequence is 14 residues long. CDR1 and CDR2 from the germline V gene are SGHAT and FQNNGV. This CDR3 reads CASSPREGGSPLHF. In DNA form, the CDR3 reads TGTGCCAGCAGCCCGAGGGAAGGCGGTTCACCCCTCCACTTT.

The chain carries TRBV12-3 or TRBV12-4 and TRBJ1-2; D remains ambiguous. This CDR3 is 13 amino acids long. Between the trimmed V and J ends, which lost 6 bases and 5 bases, there was a span of 13 bases. CDR3 DNA: TGTGCCAGCAGCCAGACATTAGGATATGGCTACACCTTC. Residues: CASSQTLGYGYTF.

The V and J genes are TRBV20-1 and TRBJ2-2; no reliable D call. The germline CDR1 and CDR2 sequences are DFQATT and SNEGSKA (reference sequence). The CDR3 length is 11 residues. Trimming pared 4 bases from V and 3 bases from J, leaving 3 bases between. Here the CDR3 reads CSAKDTGELFF. The CDR3 DNA reads TGCAGTGCTAAAGACACCGGGGAGCTGTTTTTT.